Sequencing of this T cell receptor beta chain was carried out in a study of PD-1 blockade in mismatch repair-deficient tumors. Overall study context: Patients had about a dozen mismatch repair-deficient cancer types, all previously treated and progressing. Study-wide findings and caveats: Rapid post-treatment expansion, then contraction, generally preceding radiologic response, marked tumor-resident clones.

Method: immunoSEQ multiplex PCR; TCRdb's copy keeps in-frame clones and lacks some. The sample contains 120,000 or so clones, about 88% of which appear only once. All patients were mismatch repair deficient, assessed by either PCR or immunohistochemistry. TCR sequencing covered three patients who responded to pembrolizumab. CDR1 is WNHNN and CDR2 is SYGVQD in the germline V gene (reference sequence). This CDR3 has 14 amino acids. The V segment lost 3 bases and the J segment 6 bases; nucleotides outside the gene matches: 7. About this clone itself: The antigen is not known.

The sequences come from peripheral blood, collected 44 weeks after starting pembrolizumab. This chain joins TRBV10-1 and TRBJ1-1; 7 bases are a match to TRBD1. The receptor was derived from an adult with mismatch repair-deficient cancer. The CDR3 DNA follows: TGCGCCAGCAGTGAAGAGGGGGCGCTGGCTGAAGCTTTCTTT. Translating it yields CASSEEGALAEAFF.